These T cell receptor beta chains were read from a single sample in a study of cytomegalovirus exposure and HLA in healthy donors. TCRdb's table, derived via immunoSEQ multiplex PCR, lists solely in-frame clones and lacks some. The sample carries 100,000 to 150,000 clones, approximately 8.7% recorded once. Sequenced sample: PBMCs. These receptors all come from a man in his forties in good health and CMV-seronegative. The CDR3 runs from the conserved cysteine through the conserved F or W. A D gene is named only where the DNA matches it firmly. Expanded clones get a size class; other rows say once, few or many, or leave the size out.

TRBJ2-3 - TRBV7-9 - CASSGKRDLGTDTQYF TGTGCCAGCAGCGGAAAGAGGGATCTGGGCACAGATACGCAGTATTTT
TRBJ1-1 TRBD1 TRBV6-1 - CASSEALGTGRTEAFF TGTGCCAGCAGTGAAGCCTTAGGGACAGGGCGCACTGAAGCTTTCTTT
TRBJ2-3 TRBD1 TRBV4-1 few CASSLQGQGNTQYF TGCGCCAGCAGCCTACAGGGACAGGGAAATACGCAGTATTTT
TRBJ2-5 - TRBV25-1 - CASRRAETQYF TGTGCCAGCAGGAGGGCAGAGACCCAGTACTTC
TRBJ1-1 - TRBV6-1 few CASSEAWRGAEAFF TGTGCCAGCAGTGAAGCTTGGCGGGGCGCTGAAGCTTTCTTT
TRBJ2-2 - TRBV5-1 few CASPELNTGELFF TGCGCCAGTCCGGAACTAAACACCGGGGAGCTGTTTTTT
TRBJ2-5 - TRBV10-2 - CASTRSGDQETQYF TGCGCCAGCACTCGCTCAGGGGATCAAGAGACCCAGTACTTC
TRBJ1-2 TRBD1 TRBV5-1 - CASSLGFTGGADGYTF TGCGCCAGCAGCTTAGGTTTTACAGGGGGCGCAGATGGCTACACCTTC
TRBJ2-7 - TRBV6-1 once CASSEGYYGGSYEQYF TGTGCCAGCAGTGAAGGATATTACGGCGGGTCCTACGAGCAGTACTTC
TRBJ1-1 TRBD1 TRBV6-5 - CASSSTGGRTEAFF TGTGCCAGCAGTTCGACAGGGGGTCGCACTGAAGCTTTCTTT
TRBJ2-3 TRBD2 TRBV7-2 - CASSLSLAGGGIDTQYF TGTGCCAGCAGCTTATCGCTAGCGGGGGGCGGAATCGATACGCAGTATTTT
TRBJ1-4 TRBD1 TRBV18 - CASSQGQGLEKLFF TGTGCCAGCTCACAGGGACAGGGACTCGAAAAACTGTTTTTT
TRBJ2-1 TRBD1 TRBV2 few CASGRGDRVYNEQFF TGTGCCAGCGGGAGAGGGGACAGGGTGTACAATGAGCAGTTCTTC
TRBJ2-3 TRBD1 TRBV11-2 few CASSSRQGALGTQYF TGTGCCAGCAGCTCAAGACAGGGGGCTTTGGGTACGCAGTATTTT
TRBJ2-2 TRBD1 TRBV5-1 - CASSLGQGVALGELFF TGCGCCAGCAGCTTGGGTCAGGGGGTGGCCCTCGGGGAGCTGTTTTTT
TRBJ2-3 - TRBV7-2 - CASSLAPLQGGTDTQYF TGTGCCAGCAGCTTAGCCCCTCTCCAGGGCGGCACAGATACGCAGTATTTT
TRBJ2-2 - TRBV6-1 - CASSDWTRFGELFF TGTGCCAGCAGTGATTGGACAAGGTTCGGGGAGCTGTTTTTT
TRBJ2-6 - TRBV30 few CAWSIRSSGANVLTF TGTGCCTGGAGTATTCGGAGCTCTGGGGCCAACGTCCTGACTTTC
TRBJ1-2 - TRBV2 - CASGGNYGYTF TGTGCCAGCGGAGGCAACTATGGCTACACCTTC
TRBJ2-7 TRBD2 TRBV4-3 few CASSQGRGGGYEQYF TGCGCCAGCAGCCAAGGACGGGGGGGCGGGTACGAGCAGTACTTC
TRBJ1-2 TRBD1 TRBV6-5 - CASSRQQGSLYGYTF TGTGCCAGCAGTAGACAACAGGGGTCCCTCTATGGCTACACCTTC
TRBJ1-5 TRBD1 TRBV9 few CASSPTGGVQPQHF TGTGCCAGCAGCCCAACAGGGGGCGTGCAGCCCCAGCATTTT
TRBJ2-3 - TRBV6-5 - CASSYSHNTDTQYF TGTGCCAGCAGTTACTCACACAACACAGATACGCAGTATTTT
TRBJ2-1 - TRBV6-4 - CASSEGTTTYNEQFF TGTGCCAGCAGTGAAGGGACAACCACCTACAATGAGCAGTTCTTC
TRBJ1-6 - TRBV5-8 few CASSLGVGSPLHF TGTGCCAGCAGCTTAGGGGTGGGATCACCCCTCCACTTT
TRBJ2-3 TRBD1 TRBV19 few CASRDREADTQYF TGTGCCAGTAGGGACAGGGAGGCAGATACGCAGTATTTT
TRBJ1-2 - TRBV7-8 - CASSFGRGDYGYTF TGTGCCAGCAGCTTTGGTAGGGGCGACTATGGCTACACCTTC
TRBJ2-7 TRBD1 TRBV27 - CASSISGTAAVEQYF TGTGCCAGCTCGATTTCCGGGACAGCGGCTGTCGAGCAGTACTTC
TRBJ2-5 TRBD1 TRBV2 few CASKDRGLVETQYF TGTGCCAGCAAGGACAGGGGGCTGGTGGAGACCCAGTACTTC
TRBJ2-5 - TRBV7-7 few CASSLGQQETQYF TGTGCCAGCAGCTTAGGGCAGCAAGAGACCCAGTACTTC
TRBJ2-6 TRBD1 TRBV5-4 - CASSGGGTGSSGANVLTF TGTGCCAGCAGCGGTGGCGGGACAGGGAGCTCTGGGGCCAACGTCCTGACTTTC
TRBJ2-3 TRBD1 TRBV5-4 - CASSLGQGGTDTQYF TGTGCCAGCAGCCTGGGACAGGGAGGCACAGATACGCAGTATTTT
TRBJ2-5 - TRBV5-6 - CASSFFEETQYF TGTGCCAGCAGCTTTTTCGAGGAGACCCAGTACTTC
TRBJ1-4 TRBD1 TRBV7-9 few CASSSRTGFNEKLFF TGTGCCAGCAGCTCCCGGACAGGGTTTAATGAAAAACTGTTTTTT
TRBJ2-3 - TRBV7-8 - CASSSVNTDTQYF TGTGCCAGCAGCTCAGTCAACACAGATACGCAGTATTTT
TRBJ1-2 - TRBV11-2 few CASSTLRVYGYTF TGTGCCAGCAGTACCCTCCGGGTCTATGGCTACACCTTC
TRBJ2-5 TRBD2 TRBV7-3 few CASSLTSGEGETQYF TGTGCCAGCAGCTTAACTAGCGGGGAGGGAGAGACCCAGTACTTC
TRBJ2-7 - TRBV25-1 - CASSEAGRYEQYF TGTGCCAGCAGTGAGGCGGGGCGCTACGAGCAGTACTTC
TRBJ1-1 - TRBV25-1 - CASSEFEGRHEAFF TGTGCCAGCAGTGAATTCGAGGGCAGACATGAAGCTTTCTTT
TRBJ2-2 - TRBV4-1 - CASSPVADDTGELFF TGCGCCAGCAGCCCCGTGGCAGATGACACCGGGGAGCTGTTTTTT
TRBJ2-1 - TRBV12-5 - CASGLVRGGYNEQFF TGTGCTAGTGGTTTGGTAAGGGGGGGCTACAATGAGCAGTTCTTC
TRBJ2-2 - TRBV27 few CASSFEGGSGELFF TGTGCCAGCAGTTTCGAAGGGGGTTCCGGGGAGCTGTTTTTT
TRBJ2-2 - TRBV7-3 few CASSLMGASTRATGELFF TGTGCCAGCAGCTTAATGGGAGCCTCGACAAGGGCCACCGGGGAGCTGTTTTTT
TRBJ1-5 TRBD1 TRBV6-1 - CASSEVGDSQPQHF TGTGCCAGCAGTGAAGTGGGGGACAGTCAGCCCCAGCATTTT
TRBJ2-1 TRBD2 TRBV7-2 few CASSPTRGVYNEQFF TGTGCCAGCAGCCCCACCCGGGGGGTCTACAATGAGCAGTTCTTC
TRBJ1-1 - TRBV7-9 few CASSSLGEAFF TGTGCCAGCAGTTCCCTCGGTGAAGCTTTCTTT
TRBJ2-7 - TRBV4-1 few CASSQVSKEEYEQYF TGCGCCAGCAGCCAAGTTAGTAAGGAGGAATACGAGCAGTACTTC
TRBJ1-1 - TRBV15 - CATSRDRGTEAFF TGTGCCACCAGCAGAGACAGGGGAACTGAAGCTTTCTTT
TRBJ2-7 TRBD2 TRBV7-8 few CASSRRGGSYEQYF TGTGCCAGCTCCCGGCGGGGGGGCTCCTACGAGCAGTACTTC